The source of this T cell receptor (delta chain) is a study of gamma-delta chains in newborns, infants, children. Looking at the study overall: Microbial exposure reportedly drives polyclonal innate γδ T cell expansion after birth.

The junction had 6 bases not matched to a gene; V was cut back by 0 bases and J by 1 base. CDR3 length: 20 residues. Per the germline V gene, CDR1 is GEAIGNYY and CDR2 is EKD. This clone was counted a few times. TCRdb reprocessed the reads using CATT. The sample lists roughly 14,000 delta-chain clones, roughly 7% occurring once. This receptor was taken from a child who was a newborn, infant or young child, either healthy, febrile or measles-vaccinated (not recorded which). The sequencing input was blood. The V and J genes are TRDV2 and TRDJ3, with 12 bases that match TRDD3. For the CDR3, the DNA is TGTGCCTGTGACACCGTACTGGGGGATACAGAGTCCTGGGACACCCGACAGATGTTTTTC. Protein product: CACDTVLGDTESWDTRQMFF.